This T cell receptor beta chain was identified in a study of Ad26.COV2.S vaccination and SARS-CoV-2 variants. Study-wide findings and caveats: Measurement of non-spike TCR breadth gave similar results in vaccine and placebo recipients. Spike-specific TCR breadth was greater after Ad26.COV2.S than placebo.

Treatment specified: some 19 received Ad26.COV2.S at low or high dose, single or two shots; five or six received placebo; per-sample allocation not given. Day 63 after the first vaccine or placebo injection was the time point for sampling. Whoever gave the sample was an adult aged 18-55 years in Boston. Repertoires were generated with immunoSEQ multiplex PCR, while TCRdb's copy carries only in-frame clones and drops some. Of approximately 300,000 clones in the sample, 85% are singletons; the top ten hold around 2%. In germline, CDR1 is SGHTA, CDR2 FQGNSA. The CDR3 has 14 amino acids. Trimming removed 5 bases from V and 2 bases from J, with 13 bases in between. With respect to this clone: Its cognate antigen is unknown.

Here the sequenced sample was peripheral blood, taken in a trial of Ad26.COV2.S vaccine versus placebo. The source of this sequence is a person aged 18-60 years who received the Ad26.COV2.S COVID-19 vaccine or a placebo. The chain couples TRBV7-2 to TRBJ2-7, with D perhaps matching TRBD1 or TRBD2 (6 bases each). This CDR3 reads CASSLNGGPYEQYF. CDR3 coding DNA: TGTGCCAGCAGCCTTAACGGGGGCCCCTACGAGCAGTACTTC.